The 2 T cell receptor beta chains in this list originate from one sample, sequenced in a study of PD-1 blockade in classical Hodgkin lymphoma. Libraries were prepared by immunoSEQ multiplex PCR; TCRdb keeps only in-frame clonotypes and omits some of them. The sample comprises 40,000 or so clones, 75% to 85% of which are singletons, and approximately 11% rests with the top ten. With no exception, relapse followed autologous stem cell transplantation in all patients, and brentuximab vedotin exposure varied. Sequences were derived from peripheral blood mononuclear cells (PBMCs), sampled at baseline. The origin of the receptors is a human donor with classical Hodgkin lymphoma.

By proportion, this clone is medium-sized. The chain employs TRBV12-1 and TRBJ1-1. TRBV12-1 is designated a pseudogene. The CDR3 runs 15 residues. The CDR3 sequence: CASSPMDGWGTEAFF. The CDR3 DNA reads TGTGCCAGCAGCCCCATGGACGGATGGGGCACTGAAGCTTTCTTT.

The chain recombines TRBV5-6 with TRBJ1-3; 7 bases agree with TRBD1. This CDR3 spans 17 amino acids. J was trimmed by 4 bases and V by 0 bases; bases with no gene match: 10. The germline gives CDR1 SGHDT, CDR2 YYEEEE. As DNA, the CDR3 is TGTGCCAGCAGCTTGGGAGTGGGACAGAACCTCGGAAACACCATATATTTT. It specifies CASSLGVGQNLGNTIYF.